This T cell receptor beta chain was recorded in a study of T cells in women clearing cervical HPV infection. Study context: Women with histologically confirmed HPV16-related CIN3 or worse, 2 with invasive cancer, served as cases. Only a few women had HLA typing results available. For cases, blood was sampled a median approximately 150 days after lesion detection, interquartile range roughly 80 to 200 days.

Study outcomes and limitations: Repertoire richness, not evenness, was significantly elevated in CIN3+ cases versus controls.

About this clone itself: Its cognate antigen is unknown. The CDR3 end is not reached by the read, which stops 3 residues before it; the germline J gene fills it in.

The germline V gene encodes CDR1 SQVTM and CDR2 ANQGSEA. The CDR3 has 13 residues. Trimming cost V 0 bases and J 6 bases, with 11 bases left between them. Profiled with immunoSEQ multiplex PCR; TCRdb holds only in-frame clones, not every one. The data include about 40,000 clones; the top ten clones carry 6% to 9%. V is TRBV29-1 and J is TRBJ1-2; D remains unclear. The receptor was isolated from a woman aged 18-70 years with a cervical HPV16 infection that either progressed to CIN3+ or cleared (not recorded which). Input material: blood buffy coat. CDR3: CSVEDRWQDGYTF. Incomplete CDR3 DNA: TGCAGCGTTGAAGATCGGTGGCAGGATGGC.